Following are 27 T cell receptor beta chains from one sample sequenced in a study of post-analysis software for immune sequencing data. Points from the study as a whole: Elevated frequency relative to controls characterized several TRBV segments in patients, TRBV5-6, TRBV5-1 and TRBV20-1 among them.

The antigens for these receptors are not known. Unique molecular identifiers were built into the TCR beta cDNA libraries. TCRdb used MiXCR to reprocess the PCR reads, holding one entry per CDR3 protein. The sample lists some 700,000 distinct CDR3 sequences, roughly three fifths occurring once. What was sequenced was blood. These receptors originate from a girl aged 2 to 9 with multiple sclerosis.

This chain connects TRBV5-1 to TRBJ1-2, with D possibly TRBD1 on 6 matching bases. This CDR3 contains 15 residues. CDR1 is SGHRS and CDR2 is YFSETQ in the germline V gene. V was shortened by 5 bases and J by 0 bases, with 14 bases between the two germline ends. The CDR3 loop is CASRPRGHPNYGYTF. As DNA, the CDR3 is TGCGCCAGCAGGCCCAGGGGACACCCTAACTATGGCTACACCTTC.

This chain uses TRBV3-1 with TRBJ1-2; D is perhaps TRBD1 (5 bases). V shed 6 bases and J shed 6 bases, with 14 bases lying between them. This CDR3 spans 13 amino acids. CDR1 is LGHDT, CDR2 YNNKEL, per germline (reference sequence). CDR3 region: CASSRPQGNGYTF. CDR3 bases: TGTGCCAGCAGTCGACCCCAGGGAAATGGCTACACCTTC.

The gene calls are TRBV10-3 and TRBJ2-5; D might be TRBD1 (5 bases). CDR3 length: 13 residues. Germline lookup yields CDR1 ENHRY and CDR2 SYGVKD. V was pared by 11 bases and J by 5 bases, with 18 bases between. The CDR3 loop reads CAERAGPGETQYF. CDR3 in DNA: TGTGCCGAGAGAGCAGGGCCCGGGGAGACCCAGTACTTC.

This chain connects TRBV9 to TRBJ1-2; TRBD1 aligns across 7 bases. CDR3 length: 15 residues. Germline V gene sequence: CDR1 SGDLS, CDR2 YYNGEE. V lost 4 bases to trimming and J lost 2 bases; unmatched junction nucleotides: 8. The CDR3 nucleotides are TGTGCCAGCAGCCTCCACAGGGGACCGAACTATGGCTACACCTTC. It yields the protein CASSLHRGPNYGYTF.

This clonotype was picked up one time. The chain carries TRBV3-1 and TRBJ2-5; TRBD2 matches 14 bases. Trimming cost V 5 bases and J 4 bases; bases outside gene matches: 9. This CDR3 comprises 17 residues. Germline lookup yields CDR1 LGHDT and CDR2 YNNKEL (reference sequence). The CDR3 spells CASSYRLAGGTGETQYF. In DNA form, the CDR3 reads TGTGCCAGCAGCTACCGACTAGCGGGGGGGACAGGAGAGACCCAGTACTTC.

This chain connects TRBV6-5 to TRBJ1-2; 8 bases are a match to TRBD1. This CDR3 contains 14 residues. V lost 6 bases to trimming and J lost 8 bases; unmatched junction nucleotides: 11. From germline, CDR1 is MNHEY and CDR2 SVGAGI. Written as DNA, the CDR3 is TGTGCCAGCAGGGGGTGGACAGGGTCGGGGGGCTACACCTTC. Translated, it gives CASRGWTGSGGYTF.

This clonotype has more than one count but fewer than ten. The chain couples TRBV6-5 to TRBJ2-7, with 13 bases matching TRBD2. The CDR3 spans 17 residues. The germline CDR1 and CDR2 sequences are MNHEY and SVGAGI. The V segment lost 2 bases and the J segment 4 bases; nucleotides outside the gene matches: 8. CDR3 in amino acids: CASSYTSGLAGVYEQYF. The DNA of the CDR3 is TGTGCCAGCAGTTACACATCTGGACTAGCGGGAGTGTACGAGCAGTACTTC.

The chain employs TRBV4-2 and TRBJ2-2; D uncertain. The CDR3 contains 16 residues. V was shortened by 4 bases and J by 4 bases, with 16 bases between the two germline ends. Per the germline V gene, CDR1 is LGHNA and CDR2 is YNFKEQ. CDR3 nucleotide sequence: TGTGCCAGCAGCCCCTTGGGAAGGGATAGCACCGGGGAGCTGTTTTTT. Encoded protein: CASSPLGRDSTGELFF.

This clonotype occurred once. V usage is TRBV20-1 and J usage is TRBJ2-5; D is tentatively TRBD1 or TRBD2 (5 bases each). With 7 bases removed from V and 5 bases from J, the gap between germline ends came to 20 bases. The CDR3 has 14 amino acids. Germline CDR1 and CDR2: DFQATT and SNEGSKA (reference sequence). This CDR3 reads CSVIIRGAWETQYF. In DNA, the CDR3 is TGCAGTGTCATAATCCGGGGCGCTTGGGAGACCCAGTACTTC.

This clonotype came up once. CDR3: CASSPDRGGEAFF. DNA of the CDR3: TGTGCCAGCAGCCCAGACAGGGGCGGGGAAGCTTTCTTT. The rearrangement links TRBV7-8 to TRBJ1-1; 8 bases line up with TRBD1. The ends lost 5 bases at V and 8 bases at J; junction bases unmatched: 7. This CDR3 has 13 residues. The germline V gene encodes CDR1 SGHVS and CDR2 FQNEAQ.

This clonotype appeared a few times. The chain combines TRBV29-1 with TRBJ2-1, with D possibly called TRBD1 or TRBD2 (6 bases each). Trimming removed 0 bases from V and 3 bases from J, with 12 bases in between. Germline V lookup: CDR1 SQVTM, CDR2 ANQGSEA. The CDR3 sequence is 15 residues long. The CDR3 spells CSVEEVGGFYNEQFF. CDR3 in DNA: TGCAGCGTTGAAGAGGTAGGGGGGTTCTACAATGAGCAGTTCTTC.

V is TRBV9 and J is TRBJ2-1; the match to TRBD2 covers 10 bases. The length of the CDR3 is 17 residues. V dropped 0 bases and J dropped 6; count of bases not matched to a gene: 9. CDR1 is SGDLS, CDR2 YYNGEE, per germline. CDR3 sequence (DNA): TGTGCCAGCAGCGTAGCGTCTAGCGGGAGTATTATCAATGAGCAGTTCTTC. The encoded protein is CASSVASSGSIINEQFF.

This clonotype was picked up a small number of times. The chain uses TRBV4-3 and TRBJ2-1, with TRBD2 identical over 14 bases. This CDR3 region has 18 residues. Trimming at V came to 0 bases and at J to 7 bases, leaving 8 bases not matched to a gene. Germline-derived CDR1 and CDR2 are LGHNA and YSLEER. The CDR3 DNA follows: TGCGCCAGCAGCCAAGATTGGGGACTAGCGGGGGCGGAAAATGAGCAGTTCTTC. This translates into CASSQDWGLAGAENEQFF.

CDR3 nucleotides: TGTGCCAGCGGTACCAGCTCCTACAATGAGCAGTTCTTC. As protein: CASGTSSYNEQFF. The J gene is TRBJ2-1, the V gene TRBV2; the D is unclear. The V end lost 8 bases, the J end lost 0 bases, and 8 bases lay between the germline ends. The CDR3 runs 13 residues. The V gene's germline CDR1 is SNHLY and CDR2 FYNNEI. Supplemented by reference TRBV2 and TRBJ2-1, the full variable domain reads EPEVTQTPSHQVTQMGQEVILRCVPISNHLYFYWYRQILGQKVEFLVSFYNNEISEKSEIFDDQFSVERPDGSNFTLKIRSTKLEDSAMYFCASGTSSYNEQFFGPGTRLTVL.

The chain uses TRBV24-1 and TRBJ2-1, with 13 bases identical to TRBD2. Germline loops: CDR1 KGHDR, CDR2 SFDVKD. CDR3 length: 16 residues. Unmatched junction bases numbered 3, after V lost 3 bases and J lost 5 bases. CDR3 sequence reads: CATSDAGTSGNNEQFF. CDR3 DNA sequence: TGTGCCACCAGTGATGCCGGGACTAGCGGGAACAATGAGCAGTTCTTC.

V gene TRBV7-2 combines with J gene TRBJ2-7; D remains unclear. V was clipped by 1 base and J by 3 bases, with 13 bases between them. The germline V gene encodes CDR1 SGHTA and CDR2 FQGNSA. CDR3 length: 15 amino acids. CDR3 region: CASSLGGPENYEQYF. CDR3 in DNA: TGTGCCAGCAGCTTAGGTGGCCCGGAGAACTACGAGCAGTACTTC. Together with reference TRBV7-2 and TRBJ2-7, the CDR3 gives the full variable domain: GAGVSQSPSNKVTEKGKDVELRCDPISGHTALYWYRQSLGQGLEFLIYFQGNSAPDKSGLPSDRFSAERTGGSVSTLTIQRTQQEDSAVYLCASSLGGPENYEQYFGPGTRLTVT.

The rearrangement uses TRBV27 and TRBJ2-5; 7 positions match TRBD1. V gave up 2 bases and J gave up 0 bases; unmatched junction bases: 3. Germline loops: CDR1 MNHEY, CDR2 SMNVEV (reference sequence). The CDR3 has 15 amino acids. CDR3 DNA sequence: TGTGCCAGCAGTTTAGCCGGGACAGACCAAGAGACCCAGTACTTC. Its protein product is CASSLAGTDQETQYF.

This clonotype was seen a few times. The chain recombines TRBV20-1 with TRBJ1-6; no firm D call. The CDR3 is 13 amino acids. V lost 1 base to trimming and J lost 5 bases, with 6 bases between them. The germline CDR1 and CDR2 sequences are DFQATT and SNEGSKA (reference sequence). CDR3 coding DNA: TGCAGTGCTAGAGGGACTAATAATTCACCCCTCCACTTT. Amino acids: CSARGTNNSPLHF.

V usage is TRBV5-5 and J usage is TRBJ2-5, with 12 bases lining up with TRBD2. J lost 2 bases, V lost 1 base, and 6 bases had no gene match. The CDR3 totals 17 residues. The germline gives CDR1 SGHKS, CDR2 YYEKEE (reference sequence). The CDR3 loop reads CASSLRAGLAGQETQYF. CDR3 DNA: TGTGCCAGCAGCTTGAGGGCCGGACTAGCGGGGCAAGAGACCCAGTACTTC.

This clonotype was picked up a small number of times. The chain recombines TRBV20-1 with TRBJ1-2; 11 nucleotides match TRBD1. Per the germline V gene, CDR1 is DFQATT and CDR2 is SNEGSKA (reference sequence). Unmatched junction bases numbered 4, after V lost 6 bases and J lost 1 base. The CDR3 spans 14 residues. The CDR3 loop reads CSATGTGGNYGYTF. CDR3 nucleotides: TGCAGTGCAACCGGGACAGGGGGTAACTATGGCTACACCTTC.

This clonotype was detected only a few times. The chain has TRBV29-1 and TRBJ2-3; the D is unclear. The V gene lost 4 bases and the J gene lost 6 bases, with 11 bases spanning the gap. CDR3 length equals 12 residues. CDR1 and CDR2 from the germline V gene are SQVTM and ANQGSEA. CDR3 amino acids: CSVVIVSDTQYF. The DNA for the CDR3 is TGCAGCGTTGTAATAGTGTCTGATACGCAGTATTTT.

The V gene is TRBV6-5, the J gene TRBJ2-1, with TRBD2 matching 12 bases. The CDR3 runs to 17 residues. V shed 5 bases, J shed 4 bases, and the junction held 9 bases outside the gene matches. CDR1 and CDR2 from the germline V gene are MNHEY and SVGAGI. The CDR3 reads CASSISRLAGEYNEQFF. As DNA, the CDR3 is TGTGCCAGCAGTATCTCGAGACTAGCGGGAGAATACAATGAGCAGTTCTTC.

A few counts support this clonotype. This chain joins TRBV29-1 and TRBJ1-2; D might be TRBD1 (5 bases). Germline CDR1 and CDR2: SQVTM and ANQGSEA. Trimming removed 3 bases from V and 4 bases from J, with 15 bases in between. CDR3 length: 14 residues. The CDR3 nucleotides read TGCAGCGTTGATAGGCCCCCAAGGGGCTATGGCTACACCTTC. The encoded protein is CSVDRPPRGYGYTF.

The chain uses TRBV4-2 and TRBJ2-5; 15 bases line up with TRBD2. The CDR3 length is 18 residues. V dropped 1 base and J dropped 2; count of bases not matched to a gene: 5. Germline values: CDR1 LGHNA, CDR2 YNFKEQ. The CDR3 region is CASSQGTSGGALQETQYF. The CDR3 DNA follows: TGTGCCAGCAGCCAAGGGACTAGCGGGGGGGCACTTCAAGAGACCCAGTACTTC.

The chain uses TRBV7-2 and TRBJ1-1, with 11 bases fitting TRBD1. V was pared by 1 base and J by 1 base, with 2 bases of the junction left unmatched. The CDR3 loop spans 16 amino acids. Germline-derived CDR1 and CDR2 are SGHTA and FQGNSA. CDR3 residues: CASSLDGTGGNTEAFF. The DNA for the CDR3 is TGTGCCAGCAGCTTAGATGGGACAGGGGGGAACACTGAAGCTTTCTTT.

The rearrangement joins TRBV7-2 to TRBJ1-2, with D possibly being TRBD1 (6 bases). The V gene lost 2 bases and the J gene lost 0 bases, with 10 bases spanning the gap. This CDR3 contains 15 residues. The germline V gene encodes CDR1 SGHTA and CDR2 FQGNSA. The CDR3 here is CTSSLRGTPNYGYTF. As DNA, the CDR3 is TGTACCAGCAGCTTAAGGGGGACACCTAACTATGGCTACACCTTC. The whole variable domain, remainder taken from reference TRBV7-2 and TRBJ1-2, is GAGVSQSPSNKVTEKGKDVELRCDPISGHTALYWYRQSLGQGLEFLIYFQGNSAPDKSGLPSDRFSAERTGGSVSTLTIQRTQQEDSAVYLCTSSLRGTPNYGYTFGSGTRLTVV.

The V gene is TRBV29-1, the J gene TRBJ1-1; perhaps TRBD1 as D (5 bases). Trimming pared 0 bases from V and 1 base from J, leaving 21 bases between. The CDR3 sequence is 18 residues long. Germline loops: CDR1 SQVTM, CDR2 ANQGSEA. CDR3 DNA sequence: TGCAGCGTTGAAGATAGTGGGGGAAACCTTGGGGAGAACACTGAAGCTTTCTTT. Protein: CSVEDSGGNLGENTEAFF.